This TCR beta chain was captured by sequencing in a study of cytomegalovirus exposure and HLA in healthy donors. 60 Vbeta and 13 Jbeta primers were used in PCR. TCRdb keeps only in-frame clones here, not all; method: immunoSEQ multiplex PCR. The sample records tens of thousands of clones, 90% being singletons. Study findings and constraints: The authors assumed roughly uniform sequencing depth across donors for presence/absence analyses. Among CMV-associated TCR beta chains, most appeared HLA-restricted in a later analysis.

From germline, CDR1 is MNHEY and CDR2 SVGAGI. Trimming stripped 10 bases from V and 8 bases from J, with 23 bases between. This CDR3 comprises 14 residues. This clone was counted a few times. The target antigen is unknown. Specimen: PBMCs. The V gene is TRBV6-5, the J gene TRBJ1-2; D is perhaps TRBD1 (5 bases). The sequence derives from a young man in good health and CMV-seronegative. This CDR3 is CATTPAGVVRGYTF. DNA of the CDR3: TGTGCCACCACTCCAGCGGGGGTAGTGCGGGGCTACACCTTC.